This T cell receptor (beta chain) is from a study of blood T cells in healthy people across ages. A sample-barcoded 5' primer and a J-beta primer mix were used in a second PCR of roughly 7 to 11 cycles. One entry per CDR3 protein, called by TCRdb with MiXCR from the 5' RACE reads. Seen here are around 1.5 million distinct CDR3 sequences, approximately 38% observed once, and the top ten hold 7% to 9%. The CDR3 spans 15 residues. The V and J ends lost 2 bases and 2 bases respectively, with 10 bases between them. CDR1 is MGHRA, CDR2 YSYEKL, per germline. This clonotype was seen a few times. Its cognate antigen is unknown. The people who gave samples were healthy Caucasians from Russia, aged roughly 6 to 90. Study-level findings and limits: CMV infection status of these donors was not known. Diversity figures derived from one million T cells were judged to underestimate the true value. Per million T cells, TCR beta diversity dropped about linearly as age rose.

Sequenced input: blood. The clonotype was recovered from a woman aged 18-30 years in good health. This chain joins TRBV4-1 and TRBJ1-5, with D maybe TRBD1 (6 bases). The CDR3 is CASSQSGGGNQPQHF. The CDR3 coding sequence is TGCGCCAGCAGCCAATCGGGGGGCGGCAATCAGCCCCAGCATTTT.